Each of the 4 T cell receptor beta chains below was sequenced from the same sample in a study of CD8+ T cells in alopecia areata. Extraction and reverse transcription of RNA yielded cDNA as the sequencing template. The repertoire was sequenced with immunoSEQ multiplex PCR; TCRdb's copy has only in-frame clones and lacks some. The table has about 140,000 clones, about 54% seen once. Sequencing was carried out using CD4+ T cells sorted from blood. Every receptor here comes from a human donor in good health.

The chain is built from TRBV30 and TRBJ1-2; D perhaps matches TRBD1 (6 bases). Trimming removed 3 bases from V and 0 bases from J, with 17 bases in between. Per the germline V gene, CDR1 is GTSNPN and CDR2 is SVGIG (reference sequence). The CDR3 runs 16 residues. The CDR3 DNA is TGTGCCTGGAGACGAGGGGGGACGGGACCTAACTATGGCTACACCTTC. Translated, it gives CAWRRGGTGPNYGYTF. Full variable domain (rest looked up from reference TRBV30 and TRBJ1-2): SQTIHQWPATLVQPVGSPLSLECTVEGTSNPNLYWYRQAAGRGLQLLFYSVGIGQISSEVPQNLSASRPQDRQFILSSKKLLLSDSGFYLCAWRRGGTGPNYGYTFGSGTRLTVV.

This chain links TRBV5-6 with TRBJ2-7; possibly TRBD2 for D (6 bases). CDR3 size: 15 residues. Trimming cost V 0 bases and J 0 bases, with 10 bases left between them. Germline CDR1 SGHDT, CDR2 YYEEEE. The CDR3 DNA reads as TGTGCCAGCAGCTTGGTTAGCGGAAGCTCCTACGAGCAGTACTTC. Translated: CASSLVSGSSYEQYF.

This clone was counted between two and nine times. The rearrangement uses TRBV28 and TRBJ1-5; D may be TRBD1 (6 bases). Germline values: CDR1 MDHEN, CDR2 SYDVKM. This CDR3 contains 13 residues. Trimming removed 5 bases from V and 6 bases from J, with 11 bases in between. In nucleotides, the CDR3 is TGTGCCAGCAGTCTCCCGGGGGCTCAGCCCCAGCATTTT. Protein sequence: CASSLPGAQPQHF. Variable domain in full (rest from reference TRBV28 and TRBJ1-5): DVKVTQSSRYLVKRTGEKVFLECVQDMDHENMFWYRQDPGLGLRLIYFSYDVKMKEKGDIPEGYSVSREKKERFSLILESASTNQTSMYLCASSLPGAQPQHFGDGTRLSIL.

CDR3 DNA sequence: TGTGCCAGCAGCCAAACTAGCGGGGACACAGATACGCAGTATTTT. It is translated as CASSQTSGDTDTQYF. This sequence joins TRBV27 and TRBJ2-3; TRBD2 agrees at 10 bases. In germline, CDR1 is MNHEY, CDR2 SMNVEV (reference sequence). The V and J ends lost 6 bases and 2 bases, in that order; junction bases with no gene match: 5. The CDR3 sequence is 15 residues long.